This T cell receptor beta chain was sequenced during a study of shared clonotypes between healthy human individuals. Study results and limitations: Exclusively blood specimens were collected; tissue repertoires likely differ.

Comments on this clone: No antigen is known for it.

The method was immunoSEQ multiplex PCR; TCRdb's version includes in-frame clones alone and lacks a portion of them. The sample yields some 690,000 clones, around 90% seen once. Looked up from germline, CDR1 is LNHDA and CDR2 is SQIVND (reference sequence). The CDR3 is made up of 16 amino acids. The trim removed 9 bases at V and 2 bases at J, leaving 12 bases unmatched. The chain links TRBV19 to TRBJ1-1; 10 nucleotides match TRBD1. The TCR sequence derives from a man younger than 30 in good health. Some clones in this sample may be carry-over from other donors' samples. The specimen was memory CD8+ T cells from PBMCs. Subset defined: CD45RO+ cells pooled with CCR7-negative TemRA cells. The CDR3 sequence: CASQPRTGGSNTEAFF. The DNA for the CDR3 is TGTGCCAGCCAACCCCGGACAGGGGGGAGTAACACTGAAGCTTTCTTT.